Here is one TCR beta chain with its context. What it binds is not known. This sample stems from a study of shared clonotypes between healthy human individuals. The CDR3 totals 14 residues. V was cut by 8 bases and J by 6 bases, with 20 bases left in between. Germline V gene lookup returns CDR1 ENHRY and CDR2 SYGVKD. The table came from immunoSEQ multiplex PCR; TCRdb's copy has only in-frame clones and leaves some out. In the table there are 950,000 to 1,300,000 clones, 70% to 80% of which are singletons. Findings and caveats of the study: Larger estimated richness was generally recorded for naive subsets relative to memory subsets. Clonotypes that were shared across a handful of donors made up approximately 5% of naive CD4 clonotypes.

Sequenced: memory CD4+ T cells sorted from blood. Subset denoted: CD45RA-negative fraction. This TCR was sampled from a man younger than 35 in good health. This chain joins TRBV10-3 and TRBJ2-7; a weak D match, TRBD1 (5 bases). The CDR3 sequence is CAISPGNLGREQYF. CDR3 DNA sequence: TGTGCCATCTCTCCAGGGAACTTAGGACGCGAGCAGTACTTC.